This T cell receptor beta chain was captured in a study of T cell responses to AZD1222 COVID-19 vaccine. Overall study results and limits: Just five or six AZD1222 recipients were seropositive at baseline. Vaccination with two AZD1222 doses was followed by a rise in Spike-specific TCR breadth and depth.

Germline V gives CDR1 SGHTA, CDR2 FQGNSA. The length of the CDR3 is 15 residues. V lost 0 bases, J lost 7 bases, and 15 bases lay in between. Sequencing used immunoSEQ multiplex PCR; TCRdb keeps in-frame clones, though not all of them. The repertoire holds about 88,000 clones, with 75% to 95% as singletons. In its sample, this clone was seen once. What it binds is unknown. V usage is TRBV7-2 and J usage is TRBJ1-1; unclear D gene. This TCR was sampled from an adult who received the AZD1222 COVID-19 vaccine. Sample: peripheral blood, taken 28 days after the second AZD1222 dose. This CDR3 reads CASSLALRITIEAFF. DNA of the CDR3: TGTGCCAGCAGCTTAGCGCTAAGGATAACTATTGAAGCTTTCTTT.